One and the same sample provided the 21 T cell receptor beta chains below, sequenced in a study of immune evolution from preneoplasia to lung adenocarcinoma (dated by TCRdb to 2020 to 2022). The library was produced with the immunoSEQ multiplex PCR assay. TCRdb retrieved this table from immuneACCESS and kept in-frame rearrangements only. Not all clones are present; in checked studies, unresolved V genes account for under half, and no reason is known for the remainder. The sample table holds 20,000 or so clones, of which about 71% were seen once. Roughly 5.9% of the sample comes from the top ten. The sample comprised FFPE invasive lung adenocarcinoma tissue. Reading the label with the study, this specimen's cell subset or site is: frankly invasive lung adenocarcinoma (ADC). These receptors were taken from a person aged 55 to 75 with lung adenocarcinoma.

J is TRBJ2-2 and V is TRBV4-1; maybe TRBD1 (6 bases). The CDR3 sequence is 13 residues long. Germline V gene lookup returns CDR1 MGHRA and CDR2 YSYEKL. Trimming cost V 6 bases and J 5 bases, with 10 bases left between them. In nucleotides, the CDR3 is TGCGCCAGCAGGCAGGGGCGGACCGGGGAGCTGTTTTTT. Its translation is CASRQGRTGELFF.

The V gene is TRBV5-4, the J gene TRBJ2-5; a possible D gene is TRBD2 (5 bases). Trimming removed 4 bases from V and 5 bases from J, with 18 bases in between. This CDR3 has 15 amino acids. In germline, CDR1 is SGHNT, CDR2 YYREEE (reference sequence). The CDR3 protein is CASSLRLGGRETQYF. The CDR3 region has the DNA TGTGCCAGCAGCCTGAGGCTTGGCGGGCGGGAGACCCAGTACTTC.

V is TRBV28 and J is TRBJ2-2, with D perhaps matching TRBD2 (6 bases). V was cut by 6 bases and J by 2 bases, with 16 bases left in between. The CDR3 extends over 16 amino acids. Germline lookup yields CDR1 MDHEN and CDR2 SYDVKM. CDR3 region: CASSPGRRGNTGELFF. The CDR3 DNA is TGTGCCAGCAGCCCCGGACGGAGGGGAAACACCGGGGAGCTGTTTTTT.

The V call is TRBV19, the J call TRBJ2-1; 8 positions match TRBD2. The junction had 8 bases not matched to a gene; V was cut back by 4 bases and J by 3 bases. CDR1 and CDR2 (germline): LNHDA, SQIVND (reference sequence). This CDR3 region has 16 residues. The CDR3 nucleotides are TGTGCCAGTAGTACTTTAGCGGGAAATAACTACAATGAGCAGTTCTTC. It yields the protein CASSTLAGNNYNEQFF.

In its sample, this clone was seen a few times. The chain recombines TRBV18 with TRBJ2-3; D remains unclear. V was clipped by 3 bases and J by 5 bases, with 9 bases between them. CDR3 length: 13 residues. The germline V gene encodes CDR1 KGHSH and CDR2 LQKENI. In DNA, the CDR3 is TGTGCCAGCTCACCCCCGGTCCGAGATACGCAGTATTTT. Translation gives CASSPPVRDTQYF.

The rearrangement links TRBV9 to TRBJ2-2, with TRBD2 identical over 13 bases. The CDR3 runs 16 residues. The ends lost 0 bases at V and 7 bases at J; junction bases unmatched: 3. Germline CDR1 SGDLS, CDR2 YYNGEE. This CDR3 is CASSVGLAGGNGELFF. DNA for the CDR3: TGTGCCAGCAGCGTAGGACTAGCGGGAGGTAACGGGGAGCTGTTTTTT.

The chain uses TRBV5-1 and TRBJ2-1; D remains unclear. Trimming took 4 bases from V and 0 from J, leaving 11 bases between them. The CDR3 is 15 residues long. Germline V gene lookup returns CDR1 SGHRS and CDR2 YFSETQ. CDR3 coding DNA: TGCGCCAGCAGCGCAGACTTGAGCTCCTACAATGAGCAGTTCTTC. Translated, it gives CASSADLSSYNEQFF.

The chain employs TRBV21-1 and TRBJ2-1; the listed D gene, TRBD2, was not tested against the DNA. TRBV21-1 is labeled a pseudogene. The CDR3 consists of 17 residues. The CDR3 is CASSKTAPREFGNEQFF. CDR3 DNA sequence: TGTGCCAGCAGCAAAACCGCCCCGCGGGAGTTTGGCAATGAGCAGTTCTTC.

This clone was seen once. V usage is TRBV6-6 and J usage is TRBJ2-3; D is unclear. The V and J ends lost 6 bases and 5 bases respectively, with 12 bases between them. The germline V gene has CDR1 MNHNY and CDR2 SVGAGI (reference sequence). The CDR3 totals 13 residues. This chain's CDR3 is CASRSGPLDTQYF. CDR3 DNA sequence: TGTGCCAGCAGGTCCGGCCCTCTAGATACGCAGTATTTT.

The chain employs TRBV11-2 and TRBJ2-2; 8 bases align to TRBD2. The V segment lost 5 bases and the J segment 3 bases; nucleotides outside the gene matches: 11. The CDR3 consists of 17 residues. Germline values: CDR1 SGHAT, CDR2 FQNNGV. CDR3 DNA sequence: TGTGCCAGCAGCCCCGGGGGGGGAAGGGTCCACACCGGGGAGCTGTTTTTT. Amino acids: CASSPGGGRVHTGELFF.

V gene TRBV6-1 combines with J gene TRBJ2-5, with 8 nucleotides matching TRBD1. Germline-derived CDR1 and CDR2 are MNHNS and SASEGT. J was trimmed by 4 bases and V by 5 bases; bases with no gene match: 3. CDR3 length: 13 residues. In DNA, the CDR3 is TGTGCCAGCAGTAAGGACAGGGTAGAGACCCAGTACTTC. Translating gives CASSKDRVETQYF.

This clone appeared a few times. The chain joins TRBV29-1 to TRBJ2-7; no definite D call. V lost 5 bases and J 2 bases, leaving 13 bases between the germline ends. Germline assignment: CDR1 SQVTM and CDR2 ANQGSEA. The CDR3 length is 13 residues. CDR3 coding DNA: TGCAGCGTTCCGAACCCCGTAACCTACGAGCAGTACTTC. Protein sequence: CSVPNPVTYEQYF.

The V gene is TRBV11-2, the J gene TRBJ2-2, with TRBD2 as a possible D gene (6 bases). V was trimmed by 5 bases and J by 4 bases, leaving 11 bases between them. The CDR3 covers 14 residues. CDR1 and CDR2 (germline): SGHAT, FQNNGV. CDR3 protein: CASSHRLVTGELFF. CDR3 DNA sequence: TGTGCCAGCAGCCACCGACTAGTCACCGGGGAGCTGTTTTTT.

This chain links TRBV7-2 with TRBJ1-1; D remains ambiguous. This CDR3 spans 14 amino acids. Germline-derived CDR1 and CDR2 are SGHTA and FQGNSA. V shed 7 bases and J shed 1 base, with 13 bases lying between them. The CDR3 is CASTSGRQNTEAFF. The CDR3 region has the DNA TGTGCCAGCACCTCAGGACGTCAGAACACTGAAGCTTTCTTT.

The chain carries TRBV5-6 and TRBJ2-1; D perhaps matches TRBD2 (5 bases). Germline V gene data show CDR1 as SGHDT and CDR2 as YYEEEE. Trimming removed 7 bases from V and 1 base from J, with 18 bases in between. The CDR3 is made up of 16 amino acids. CDR3 protein: CASQWERERSYNEQFF. The CDR3 DNA follows: TGTGCCAGCCAATGGGAGAGAGAGAGGTCCTACAATGAGCAGTTCTTC.

Within the sample, this clone is medium-sized. This chain links TRBV11-2 with TRBJ2-1; 12 bases align to TRBD2. CDR1 SGHAT and CDR2 FQNNGV come from the germline V gene. The CDR3 covers 14 residues. Trimming took 4 bases from V and 9 from J; bases not matched to a gene: 4. In DNA, the CDR3 is TGTGCCAGCAGCTCTGGACTAGCGGGAAGTGAGCAGTTCTTC. Protein sequence: CASSSGLAGSEQFF.

The chain carries TRBV6-1 and TRBJ1-2; D is ambiguous. V lost 2 bases and J lost 1, with 11 bases in between. CDR1 MNHNS and CDR2 SASEGT come from the germline V gene. The CDR3 length is 15 residues. The CDR3 is CASSENPEINYGYTF. DNA for the CDR3: TGTGCCAGCAGTGAAAACCCAGAGATTAACTATGGCTACACCTTC.

The rearrangement joins TRBV15 to TRBJ2-5; perhaps TRBD2 as D (5 bases). The CDR3 spans 15 residues. The germline CDR1 and CDR2 sequences are LNHNV and YYDKDF (reference sequence). Trimming took off 0 bases at V and 8 bases at J, with 16 bases between the two ends. The chain's CDR3 is CATSRDLEGQSTQYF. The CDR3 nucleotides are TGTGCCACCAGCAGAGATCTCGAGGGCCAGTCTACCCAGTACTTC.

This chain links TRBV4-1 with TRBJ1-1; D ambiguous. The V gene lost 1 base and the J gene lost 10 bases, with 13 bases spanning the gap. The CDR3 covers 13 residues. Germline-derived CDR1 and CDR2 are MGHRA and YSYEKL. CDR3 loop: CASSQALLSGAFF. CDR3 DNA sequence: TGCGCCAGCAGCCAAGCTCTGCTCTCGGGAGCTTTCTTT.

The chain links TRBV28 to TRBJ2-4, with D possibly matching TRBD1 (5 bases). Germline V gene lookup returns CDR1 MDHEN and CDR2 SYDVKM. V was pared by 1 base and J by 9 bases, with 7 bases between. The CDR3 is 12 residues long. The CDR3, as DNA: TGTGCCAGCAGTTTATATAGGGGCATTCAGTACTTC. Amino acids: CASSLYRGIQYF. Full variable domain (missing parts from reference TRBV28 and TRBJ2-4): DVKVTQSSRYLVKRTGEKVFLECVQDMDHENMFWYRQDPGLGLRLIYFSYDVKMKEKGDIPEGYSVSREKKERFSLILESASTNQTSMYLCASSLYRGIQYFGAGTRLSVL.

The chain employs TRBV11-2 and TRBJ2-3, with D unresolved. The CDR3 is 15 amino acids. Germline V gene sequence: CDR1 SGHAT, CDR2 FQNNGV. With 5 bases removed from V and 1 base from J, the gap between germline ends came to 13 bases. The CDR3 DNA follows: TGTGCCAGCAGCCCCTCCGCGTGGGGCACAGATACGCAGTATTTT. Translation: CASSPSAWGTDTQYF.